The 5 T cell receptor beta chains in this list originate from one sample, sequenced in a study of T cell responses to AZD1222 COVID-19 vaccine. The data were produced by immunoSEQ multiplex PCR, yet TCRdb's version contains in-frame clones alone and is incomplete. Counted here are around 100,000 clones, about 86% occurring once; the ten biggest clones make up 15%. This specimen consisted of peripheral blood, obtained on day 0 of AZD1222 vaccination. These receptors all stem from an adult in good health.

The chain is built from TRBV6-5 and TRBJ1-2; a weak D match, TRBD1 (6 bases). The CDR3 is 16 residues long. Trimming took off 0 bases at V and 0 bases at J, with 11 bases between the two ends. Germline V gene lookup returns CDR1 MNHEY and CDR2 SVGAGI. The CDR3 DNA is TGTGCCAGCAGTTACTCGCAGGGGAGGACTAACTATGGCTACACCTTC. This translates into CASSYSQGRTNYGYTF.

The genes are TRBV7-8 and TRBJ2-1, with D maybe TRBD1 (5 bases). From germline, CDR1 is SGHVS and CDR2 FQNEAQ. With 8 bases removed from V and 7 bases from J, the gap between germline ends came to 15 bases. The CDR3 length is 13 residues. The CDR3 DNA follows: TGTGCCAGCTCCCAAGGGGTTTCGAATGAGCAGTTCTTC. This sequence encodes CASSQGVSNEQFF.

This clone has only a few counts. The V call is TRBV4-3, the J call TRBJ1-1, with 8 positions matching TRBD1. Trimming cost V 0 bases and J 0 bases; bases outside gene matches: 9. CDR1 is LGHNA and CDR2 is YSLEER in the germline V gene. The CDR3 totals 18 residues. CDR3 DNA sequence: TGCGCCAGCAGCCAAGAAGGGGGCAGGGGGCGAGTGAACACTGAAGCTTTCTTT. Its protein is CASSQEGGRGRVNTEAFF.

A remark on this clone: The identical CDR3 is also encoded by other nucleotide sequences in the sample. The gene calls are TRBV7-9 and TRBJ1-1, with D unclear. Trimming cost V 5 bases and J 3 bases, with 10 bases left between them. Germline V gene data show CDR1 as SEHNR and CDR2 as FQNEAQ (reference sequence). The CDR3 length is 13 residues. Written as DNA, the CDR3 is TGTGCCAGCAGCCCTACTGGTGACACTGAAGCTTTCTTT. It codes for CASSPTGDTEAFF.

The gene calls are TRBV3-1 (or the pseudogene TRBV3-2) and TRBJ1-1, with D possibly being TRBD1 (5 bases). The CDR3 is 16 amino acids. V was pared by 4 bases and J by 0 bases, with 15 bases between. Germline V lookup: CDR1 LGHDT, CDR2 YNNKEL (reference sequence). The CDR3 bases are TGTGCCAGCAGCCCTCGAGGGACGGTTATGAACACTGAAGCTTTCTTT. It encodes CASSPRGTVMNTEAFF.